This TCR beta chain was identified during a study of technical replicates of blood from a handful of donors. Trimming at V came to 7 bases and at J to 8 bases, leaving 5 bases not matched to a gene. The CDR3 runs to 12 residues. The germline gives CDR1 SNHLY, CDR2 FYNNEI. Produced via immunoSEQ multiplex PCR; TCRdb's table is partial and in-frame only. The repertoire includes approximately 93,000 clones, about 94% of them detected once, and around 0.25% sits in the top ten. This clone was seen just once. Sequencing used T cells isolated from PBMCs. This TCR was sampled from a human donor in good health. The chain combines TRBV2 with TRBJ2-1, with 7 nucleotides matching TRBD2. In DNA, the CDR3 is TGTGCCAGCAAGAGCGGGATCGATGAGCAGTTCTTC. Translating it yields CASKSGIDEQFF. Variable domain in full (rest from reference TRBV2 and TRBJ2-1): EPEVTQTPSHQVTQMGQEVILRCVPISNHLYFYWYRQILGQKVEFLVSFYNNEISEKSEIFDDQFSVERPDGSNFTLKIRSTKLEDSAMYFCASKSGIDEQFFGPGTRLTVL.